The rows below give T cell receptor beta chains drawn from one sample of a study of blood T cell repertoires in COVID-19. Generated by immunoSEQ multiplex PCR, the TCRdb table keeps only in-frame clones and is missing some. The data contain some 50,000 clones, around 87% of them singletons. Sequencing was carried out using peripheral blood. Receptors originate from a man aged 45 to 65 with active COVID-19. CDR3s include the opening cysteine and the closing phenylalanine or tryptophan. Each record gives: J gene, D gene, V gene, clone size, CDR3 DNA, CDR3 protein. D genes are given only for firm matches. Clone size is stated in some rows and not others, as once, few, many or a class when expanded.

TRBJ2-4 | . | TRBV27 | . | TGTGCCAGCAGTTCGGGACACCAAAGACTAGCCAAAAACATTCAGTACTTC | CASSSGHQRLAKNIQYF
TRBJ2-7 | . | TRBV18 | . | TGTGCCAGCTCACCACCAGGCCTTCAACTATCCGAGCAGTACTTC | CASSPPGLQLSEQYF
TRBJ2-2 | TRBD2 | TRBV27 | . | TGTGCCAGCAGTTTATCGTTAGCGGGATCTTTCCGCACCGGGGAGCTGTTTTTT | CASSLSLAGSFRTGELFF
TRBJ2-2 | TRBD2 | TRBV27 | once | TGTGCCAGCAGTCGAGAGGGACTAGCGGGGGAAACCGGGGAGCTGTTTTTT | CASSREGLAGETGELFF
TRBJ1-2 | . | TRBV12-3/TRBV12-4 | . | TGTGCCAGCAGTACCCAGACAGGTCGCTACACCTTC | CASSTQTGRYTF
TRBJ2-2 | . | TRBV9 | . | TGTGCCAGCACTCATACAAGCGGGTACACCGGGGAGCTGTTTTTT | CASTHTSGYTGELFF
TRBJ1-1 | . | TRBV19 | . | TGTGCCAGTAGTAGAGCCTTGAACACTGAAGCTTTCTTT | CASSRALNTEAFF
TRBJ2-1 | TRBD2 | TRBV6-2/TRBV6-3 | . | TGTGCCAGCAGTACCGGGGGGATTAAGGGTGAGCAGTTCTTC | CASSTGGIKGEQFF
TRBJ1-6 | . | TRBV7-7 | . | TGTGCCAGCAGCCGAGACAGGAATTCACCCCTCCACTTT | CASSRDRNSPLHF
TRBJ2-5 | . | TRBV27 | . | TGTGCCAGCAGTCTAGGCGAGACCCAGTACTTC | CASSLGETQYF
TRBJ1-2 | TRBD1 | TRBV4-1 | . | TGCGCCAGCAGCGCACCGGACAGGGGGTCCTATGGCTACACCTTC | CASSAPDRGSYGYTF
TRBJ2-7 | . | TRBV7-9 | . | TGTGCCAGCAGCCCAGGGACAATATACGAGCAGTACTTC | CASSPGTIYEQYF
TRBJ1-1 | . | TRBV7-2 | . | TGTGCCAGCAGCTTATCAGGGAACACTGAAGCTTTCTTT | CASSLSGNTEAFF
TRBJ2-7 | TRBD2 | TRBV11-2 | . | TGTGCCAGCAGGCCACTAGCGGACTCCTACGAGCAGTACTTC | CASRPLADSYEQYF
TRBJ2-3 | TRBD2 | TRBV5-1 | . | TGCGCCAGCAGTCCCGTTAGCGGGGGGACCCGAGATACGCAGTATTTT | CASSPVSGGTRDTQYF
TRBJ1-2 | TRBD1 | TRBV6-5 | . | TGTGCCAGCAGTTACGGGGCAGGGGGCAGCTATGGCTACACCTTC | CASSYGAGGSYGYTF
TRBJ2-7 | TRBD1 | TRBV28 | . | TGTGCCAGCAGTATTGGACAGGGGGCTTACGAGCAGTACTTC | CASSIGQGAYEQYF
TRBJ2-7 | . | TRBV30 | . | TGTGCCTGGACCAAGGACAGCTACGAGCAGTACTTC | CAWTKDSYEQYF
TRBJ2-2 | . | TRBV11-2 | . | TGTGCCAGTGATCCCGGGAACACCGGGGAGCTGTTTTTT | CASDPGNTGELFF
TRBJ2-2 | . | TRBV2 | . | TGTGCCAGCAGCCTGGCGGGGGCCAGGAACACCGGGGAGCTGTTTTTT | CASSLAGARNTGELFF
TRBJ2-5 | TRBD2 | TRBV5-1 | . | TGCGCCAGCAGCTCCGGAAGCGGGAGGCAAGAGACCCAGTACTTC | CASSSGSGRQETQYF
TRBJ2-2 | . | TRBV2 | . | TGTGCCAGCAGTGAACAGAGCGCGAACACCGGGGAGCTGTTTTTT | CASSEQSANTGELFF
TRBJ2-3 | TRBD2 | TRBV6-4 | . | TGTGCCAGCAGACTAGCGGGAGACTCAGATACGCAGTATTTT | CASRLAGDSDTQYF
TRBJ1-1 | . | TRBV29-1 | once | TGCAGCGTTGAGATTCCAGGAAAAGGCACTGAAGCTTTCTTT | CSVEIPGKGTEAFF
TRBJ2-3 | . | TRBV9 | . | TGTGCCAGCAGCGGGGGTACAGGGCGAGGGACAGATACGCAGTATTTT | CASSGGTGRGTDTQYF
TRBJ1-4 | . | TRBV19 | . | TGTGCCAGTAGTCCCTACAGGGAACTTCGAGAAAAACTGTTTTTT | CASSPYRELREKLFF
TRBJ2-1 | TRBD1 | TRBV29-1 | . | TGCAGCGTTCCAACCGGGACAGCTTCTTCCTACAATGAGCAGTTCTTC | CSVPTGTASSYNEQFF
TRBJ1-3 | TRBD1 | TRBV6-6 | . | TGTGCCAGCAGTACAAAAGGGGGCTCGGGAAACACCATATATTTT | CASSTKGGSGNTIYF
TRBJ2-5 | . | TRBV3-1/TRBV3-2 | . | TGTGCCAGCAGCCAAGCCCAGGGATTTGAGACCCAGTACTTC | CASSQAQGFETQYF
TRBJ2-2 | . | TRBV29-1 | . | TGCAGCGTTGAAGAGGGAGCCAACACCGGGGAGCTGTTTTTT | CSVEEGANTGELFF
TRBJ2-1 | TRBD2 | TRBV5-6 | . | TGTGCCAGCAGCTTGGGTCTAGCGGGGGCCCCTTACAATGAGCAGTTCTTC | CASSLGLAGAPYNEQFF
TRBJ2-6 | TRBD1 | TRBV5-4 | . | TGTGCCAGCAGCTCGCCGGGACAGGGGACCAACGTCCTGACTTTC | CASSSPGQGTNVLTF
TRBJ1-5 | . | TRBV28 | once | TGTGCCAGCAGCCGACAGGCGCATCAGCCCCAGCATTTT | CASSRQAHQPQHF
TRBJ2-4 | TRBD1 | TRBV3-1/TRBV3-2 | . | TGTGCCAGCAGCCGAAACAGGGGGTCAGGGAACATTCAGTACTTC | CASSRNRGSGNIQYF
TRBJ2-5 | TRBD2 | TRBV28 | . | TGTGCCAGCAGAGCGACTAGCGGGAGGGCCCGAGAGACCCAGTACTTC | CASRATSGRARETQYF
TRBJ1-1 | TRBD1 | TRBV6-5 | . | TGTGCCAGCAGTTCCGGTAGACAGGGGGCTTGGACTGAAGCTTTCTTT | CASSSGRQGAWTEAFF
TRBJ2-1 | TRBD2 | TRBV15 | . | TGTGCCACCAGCAGAATTTCCGGGACTATCGGTTTGGATGAGCAGTTCTTC | CATSRISGTIGLDEQFF
TRBJ2-1 | TRBD2 | TRBV2 | . | TGTGCCAGCAGTGAATTTAGCGGGAATGAGCAGTTCTTC | CASSEFSGNEQFF
TRBJ1-3 | . | TRBV7-9 | . | TGTGCCAGCAGCTTGGAAGGGGGATTTGGAAACACCATATATTTT | CASSLEGGFGNTIYF
TRBJ1-2 | TRBD1 | TRBV7-3 | . | TGTGCCAGCAGCGACGGGACAGCCGTGGGTGGCTACACCTTC | CASSDGTAVGGYTF
TRBJ1-1 | . | TRBV7-9 | . | TGTGCCAGCAGCCGGTTGGGGGGTCGGGACACTGAAGCTTTCTTT | CASSRLGGRDTEAFF
TRBJ2-7 | . | TRBV11-3 | . | TGTGCCAGCAGTGGAACGGCCGGGGAGCAGTACTTC | CASSGTAGEQYF
TRBJ1-6 | TRBD1 | TRBV4-1 | few | TGCGCCAGCAGCCATCCGGACAGGACCGATTCACCCCTCCACTTT | CASSHPDRTDSPLHF
TRBJ1-4 | . | TRBV4-1 | . | TGCGCCAGCAGCCTCGGGCAGGGGATCCGTGAAAAACTGTTTTTT | CASSLGQGIREKLFF
TRBJ1-1 | . | TRBV3-1/TRBV3-2 | . | TGTGCCAGCAGCCGAGGACAGTTTGAAGCTTTCTTT | CASSRGQFEAFF
TRBJ2-7 | . | TRBV9 | . | TGTGCCAGCAGCGTAGGGGGGCTCCCCTACGAGCAGTACTTC | CASSVGGLPYEQYF
TRBJ2-3 | TRBD1 | TRBV5-4 | . | TGTGCCAGCAGCTTCCCGACAGGGCGGCTGACAGATACGCAGTATTTT | CASSFPTGRLTDTQYF
TRBJ2-7 | TRBD2 | TRBV4-1 | . | TGCGCCAGCAGCCAAGGACGACTAGCGGGGGGGAAAACCTACGAGCAGTACTTC | CASSQGRLAGGKTYEQYF
TRBJ2-1 | TRBD2 | TRBV11-3 | once | TGTGCCAGCAGCTTAGCTCGCGGGAGGAACTACAATGAGCAGTTCTTC | CASSLARGRNYNEQFF
TRBJ2-5 | TRBD2 | TRBV5-1 | once | TGCGCCAGCAATGAGCTAGCGGGGCAAGAGACCCAGTACTTC | CASNELAGQETQYF
TRBJ2-7 | . | TRBV7-2 | . | TGTGCCAGCAGCTTAAGTACAGGTTACGAGCAGTACTTC | CASSLSTGYEQYF
TRBJ2-7 | TRBD1 | TRBV27 | . | TGTGCCAGCAGTTCCCCGGGACAGGGGTACTACGAGCAGTACTTC | CASSSPGQGYYEQYF
TRBJ2-7 | TRBD2 | TRBV3-1/TRBV3-2 | few | TGTGCCAGCAGCCCCAGGACCGGCGGGAGCGAGCAGTACTTC | CASSPRTGGSEQYF
TRBJ1-5 | TRBD1 | TRBV6-6 | . | TGTGCCAGCAGTCATCCGACAGGGTTTGGCGATCAGCCCCAGCATTTT | CASSHPTGFGDQPQHF